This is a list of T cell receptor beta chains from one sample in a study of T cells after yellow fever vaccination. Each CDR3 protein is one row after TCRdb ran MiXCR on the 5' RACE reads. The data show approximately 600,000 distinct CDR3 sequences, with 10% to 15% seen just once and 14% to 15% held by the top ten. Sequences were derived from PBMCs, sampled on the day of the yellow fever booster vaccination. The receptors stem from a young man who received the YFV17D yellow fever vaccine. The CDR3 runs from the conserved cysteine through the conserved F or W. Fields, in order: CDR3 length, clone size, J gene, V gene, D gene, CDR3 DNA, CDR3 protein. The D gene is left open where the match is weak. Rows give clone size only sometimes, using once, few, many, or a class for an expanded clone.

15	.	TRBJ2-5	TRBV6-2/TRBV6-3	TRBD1	TGTGCCAGCAGGAACAGGGGATACCTCCAAGAGACCCAGTACTTC	CASRNRGYLQETQYF
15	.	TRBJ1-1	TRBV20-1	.	TGCAGTGCTCTCCAGGCAGGGGCCATGAACACTGAAGCTTTCTTT	CSALQAGAMNTEAFF
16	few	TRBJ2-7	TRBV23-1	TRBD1	TGCGCCAGCAGTCAATCCACAGGACAGGTGAACTACGAGCAGTACTTC	CASSQSTGQVNYEQYF
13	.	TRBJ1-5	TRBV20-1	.	TGCAGTGCTAGACTCAGGGAAGATCAGCCCCAGCATTTT	CSARLREDQPQHF
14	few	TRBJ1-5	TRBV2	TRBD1	TGTGCCAGCAGTCCCGACAGGGGGCTTCAGCCCCAGCATTTT	CASSPDRGLQPQHF
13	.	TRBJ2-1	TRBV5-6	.	TGTGCCAGCAGCTTGGCCAATGGGAATGAGCAGTTCTTC	CASSLANGNEQFF
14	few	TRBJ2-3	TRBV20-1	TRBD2	TGCAGTGCTGCACTAGCGGGAGCATCGGATACGCAGTATTTT	CSAALAGASDTQYF
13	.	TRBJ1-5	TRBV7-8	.	TGTGCCAGCAGCTTAGCGCTGTCAGGGGCCCAGCATTTT	CASSLALSGAQHF
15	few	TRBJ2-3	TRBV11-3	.	TGTGCCAGCAGCTTGTCCGGGACAAGGGTAGATACGCAGTATTTT	CASSLSGTRVDTQYF
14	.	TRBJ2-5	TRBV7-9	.	TGTGCCAGCAGCTTACTGGGGATCCAAGAGACCCAGTACTTC	CASSLLGIQETQYF
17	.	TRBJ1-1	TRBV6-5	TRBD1	TGTGCCAGCAGTTGGGCGCAGACAGGGGGCCGGAACACTGAAGCTTTCTTT	CASSWAQTGGRNTEAFF
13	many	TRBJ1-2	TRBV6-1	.	TGTGCCAGCACCCGGAATCCGCAGGATGGCTACACCTTC	CASTRNPQDGYTF
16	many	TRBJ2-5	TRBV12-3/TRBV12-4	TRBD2	TGTGCCAGCAGTTTCTCCCTAGCGGGTAAACAAGAGACCCAGTACTTC	CASSFSLAGKQETQYF
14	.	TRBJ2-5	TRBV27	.	TGTGCCAGCAGTACGGGACTCCCGGGGGAGACCCAGTACTTC	CASSTGLPGETQYF
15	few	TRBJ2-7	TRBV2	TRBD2	TGTGCCAGCAAATCGGAGAGCGGGAGAGGCTACGAGCAGTACTTC	CASKSESGRGYEQYF
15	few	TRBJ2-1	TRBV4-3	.	TGCGCCAGCACCCCGACGGTAGGGGGGATCAATGAGCAGTTCTTC	CASTPTVGGINEQFF
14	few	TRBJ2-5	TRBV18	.	TGTGCCAGCTCACCATCGTATTCGTTAGAGACCCAGTACTTC	CASSPSYSLETQYF
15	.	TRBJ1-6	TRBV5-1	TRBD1	TGCGCCAGCAGTTCCCAGGGGGCGCGGAATTCACCCCTCCACTTT	CASSSQGARNSPLHF
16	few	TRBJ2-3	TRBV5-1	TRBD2	TGCGCCAGCAGCTTGCTCTCTAGCGGGAGTGCAGATACGCAGTATTTT	CASSLLSSGSADTQYF
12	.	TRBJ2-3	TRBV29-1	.	TGCAGCGACGGCGTTGGTGCAGATACGCAGTATTTT	CSDGVGADTQYF
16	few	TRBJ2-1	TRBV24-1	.	TGTGCCACCAGTGATCCGGGACGGCTGCCCTACAATGAGCAGTTCTTC	CATSDPGRLPYNEQFF
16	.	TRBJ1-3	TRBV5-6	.	TGTGCCAGCAGCTTGGTGGGGTACAGGTCTGGAAACACCATATATTTT	CASSLVGYRSGNTIYF
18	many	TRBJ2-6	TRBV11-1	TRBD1	TGTGCCAGCAGAGAGCCGGGACAGGGTTCGCCCGGGGCCAACGTCCTGACTTTC	CASREPGQGSPGANVLTF
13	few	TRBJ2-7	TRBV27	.	TGTGCCAGCAGAGGCTCTGGGAGGTACGAGCAGTACTTC	CASRGSGRYEQYF
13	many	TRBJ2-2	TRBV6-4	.	TGTGCCAGCAGTGATTGGGAAGCCGGGGAGCTGTTTTTT	CASSDWEAGELFF
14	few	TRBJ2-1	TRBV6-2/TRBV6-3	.	TGTGCCAGCAGTTACTCGAGTCTGCCCCGAGAGCAGTTCTTC	CASSYSSLPREQFF
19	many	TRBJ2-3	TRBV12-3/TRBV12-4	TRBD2	TGTGCCAGCAGTTCGCAACACGGACTAGCGGGGTCTAGCACAGATACGCAGTATTTT	CASSSQHGLAGSSTDTQYF
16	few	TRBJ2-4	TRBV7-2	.	TGTGCCAGCAGCCTCGGGCATGAGATAGCCAAAAACATTCAGTACTTC	CASSLGHEIAKNIQYF
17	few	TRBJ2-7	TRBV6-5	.	TGTGCCAGCAGTTACTCGAGGTTCCGGCGGGAATACTACGAGCAGTACTTC	CASSYSRFRREYYEQYF
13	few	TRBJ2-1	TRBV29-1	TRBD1	TGCAGCGTTGCTTGGACAGGGGGAAAGGAGCAGTTCTTC	CSVAWTGGKEQFF
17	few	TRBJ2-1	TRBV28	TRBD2	TGTGCCAGCAGTTCACCGGGACTAGCGGGGGGGTACAATGAGCAGTTCTTC	CASSSPGLAGGYNEQFF
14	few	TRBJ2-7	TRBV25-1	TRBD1	TGTGCCAGCAGTGAACCATTCACAGGGGTCGAGCAGTACTTC	CASSEPFTGVEQYF
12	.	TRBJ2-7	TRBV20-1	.	TGCAGTGCTAGACCTTCACAGTACGAGCAGTACTTC	CSARPSQYEQYF
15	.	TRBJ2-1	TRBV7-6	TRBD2	TGTGCCAGCAGCTTTGTGCGGGAGGCCTACAATGAGCAGTTCTTC	CASSFVREAYNEQFF
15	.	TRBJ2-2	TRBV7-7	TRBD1	TGTGCTAGCAGCGTGGACAGGGTGGGCACCGGGGAGCTGTTTTTT	CASSVDRVGTGELFF
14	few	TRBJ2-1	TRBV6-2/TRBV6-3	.	TGTGCCAGCGCACACCCTGTCTCCTACAATGAGCAGTTCTTC	CASAHPVSYNEQFF
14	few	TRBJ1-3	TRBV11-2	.	TGTGCCTGGGCCGCAGGGCGATTGGGAAACACCATATATTTT	CAWAAGRLGNTIYF
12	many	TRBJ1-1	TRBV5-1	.	TGCGCCAGCAGCTTGGCCGGTCCGGAAGCTTTCTTT	CASSLAGPEAFF
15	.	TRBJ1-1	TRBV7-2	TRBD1	TGTGCCAGCAGTTCTTCCGGGACAGGGGGCCGCGAAGCTTTCTTT	CASSSSGTGGREAFF
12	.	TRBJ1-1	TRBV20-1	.	TGCAGTGCTAGAGAACGTCACACTGAAGCTTTCTTT	CSARERHTEAFF
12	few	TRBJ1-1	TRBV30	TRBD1	TGTGCCCGGGACAGGCTGAACACTGAAGCTTTCTTT	CARDRLNTEAFF
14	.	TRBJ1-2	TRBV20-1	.	TGCAGTGCTAACCGGGGCCGCAACCTCTATGGCTACACCTTC	CSANRGRNLYGYTF
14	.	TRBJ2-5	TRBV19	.	TGTGCCAGTAGTCCTCCAGACATTCAAGAGACCCAGTACTTC	CASSPPDIQETQYF
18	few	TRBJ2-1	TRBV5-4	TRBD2	TGTGCCAGCAGCTTACTAGCGCAATCGATTTCAACCTACAATGAGCAGTTCTTC	CASSLLAQSISTYNEQFF
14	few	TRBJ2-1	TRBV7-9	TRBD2	TGTGCCAGCAGCCCAAGACTAGCGCCGAATGAGCAGTTCTTC	CASSPRLAPNEQFF
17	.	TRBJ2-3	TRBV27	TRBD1	TGTGCCAGCAGTTCCCTTGACAGGGCCCTAGCAACAGATACGCAGTATTTT	CASSSLDRALATDTQYF
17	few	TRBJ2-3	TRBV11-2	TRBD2	TGTGCCAGCAGCCGCTGGACTAGCGGGAGAACAATTGATACGCAGTATTTT	CASSRWTSGRTIDTQYF
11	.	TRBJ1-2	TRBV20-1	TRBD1	TGCAGTGCGTGGGAGGGGGCTGGCTACACCTTC	CSAWEGAGYTF
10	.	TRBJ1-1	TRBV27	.	TGTGCCAGCGGAAGCACTGAAGCTTTCTTT	CASGSTEAFF
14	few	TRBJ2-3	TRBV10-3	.	TGTGCCATCAGTGGTGGGTACAGCACAGATACGCAGTATTTT	CAISGGYSTDTQYF
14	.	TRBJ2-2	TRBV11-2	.	TGTGCCAGCAGCCCTCGACAGGCCTCCGGGGAGCTGTTTTTT	CASSPRQASGELFF
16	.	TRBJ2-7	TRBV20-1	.	TGCAGTGCTAGACCGAGCGCCGGGGGCTCGGCCTACGAGCAGTACTTC	CSARPSAGGSAYEQYF
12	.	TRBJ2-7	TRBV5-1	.	TGCGCCAGCAGCCCCTCAGCGGACGAGCAGTACTTC	CASSPSADEQYF
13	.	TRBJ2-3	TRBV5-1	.	TGCGCCAGCAGCGGAGGGGAGGGGGCTACGCAGTATTTT	CASSGGEGATQYF
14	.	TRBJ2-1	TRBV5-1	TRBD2	TGCGCCAGCAGACTAGCGGGAGAACCTGGGGAGCAGTTCTTC	CASRLAGEPGEQFF